Listed here are 21 T cell receptor beta chains from one sample, sequenced in a study of blood T cells in healthy people across ages. A second 7 to 11 cycle PCR used barcoded and J-beta primers. In TCRdb, the 5' RACE reads were re-called with MiXCR into one record per CDR3 protein. The sample lists 1.4 million to 1.5 million distinct CDR3 sequences; about 40% were seen once. Sequenced sample: blood. These receptors were obtained from a young woman in good health.

The chain is built from TRBV20-1 and TRBJ2-5; D is unresolved. The end of the DNA aligns better with TRBJ2-7, so the J call may be wrong. There are 13 residues in the CDR3. In germline, CDR1 is DFQATT, CDR2 SNEGSKA (reference sequence). CDR3 residues: CSARFGHAYEQYF. DNA of the CDR3: TGCAGTGCTAGATTTGGCCATGCCTACGAGCAGTACTTC.

This clonotype was counted a few times. This sequence joins TRBV10-3 and TRBJ2-3; the match to TRBD2 covers 7 bases. The ends lost 5 bases at V and 5 bases at J; junction bases unmatched: 7. Looked up from germline, CDR1 is ENHRY and CDR2 is SYGVKD. The CDR3 sequence is 14 residues long. The CDR3 DNA sequence: TGTGCCATCAGTTCCCAAGGCGGGGGAGATACGCAGTATTTT. This codes for CAISSQGGGDTQYF.

This clonotype was detected only a few times. The chain is built from TRBV27 and TRBJ2-7; a weak D match, TRBD1 (5 bases). Deletions cut 5 bases from V and 4 bases from J, with 15 bases between. There are 14 residues in the CDR3. Germline CDR1 and CDR2: MNHEY and SMNVEV (reference sequence). Here the CDR3 reads CASSPRRQPYEQYF. Here the CDR3 DNA reads TGTGCCAGCAGTCCCCGACGACAGCCTTACGAGCAGTACTTC.

Comment on this clonotype: At one of its ends the junction is not consistent with the germline gene, which may arise from a read error. The chain uses TRBV20-1 and TRBJ1-1; D call uncertain. CDR3 length: 13 residues. Germline CDR1 DFQATT, CDR2 SNEGSKA (reference sequence). DNA for the CDR3: TGCAGTGCTCGAGATCAGACGAACACTGAAGCTTTCTTT. This codes for CSARDQTNTEAFF.

The rearrangement links TRBV3-1 to TRBJ2-1; 9 bases fit TRBD1. Trimming at V came to 4 bases and at J to 5 bases, leaving 12 bases not matched to a gene. CDR3 size: 17 residues. CDR1 is LGHDT and CDR2 is YNNKEL in the germline V gene (reference sequence). CDR3 nucleotide sequence: TGTGCCAGCAGCCTTGACACCGGGACAGGGATGAACAATGAGCAGTTCTTC. It specifies CASSLDTGTGMNNEQFF.

This clonotype was counted only a few times. The rearrangement links TRBV10-2 to TRBJ1-2, with D unclear. This CDR3 contains 14 residues. V was clipped by 0 bases and J by 5 bases, with 10 bases between them. From germline, CDR1 is WSHSY and CDR2 SAAADI. This chain's CDR3 is CASSESPDRYGYTF. In DNA, the CDR3 is TGCGCCAGCAGTGAGTCACCAGATCGATATGGCTACACCTTC.

The genes are TRBV9 and TRBJ2-2; 8 bases fit TRBD2. V lost 4 bases, J lost 2 bases, and 13 bases stayed unmatched. The CDR3 length is 18 residues. Germline-derived CDR1 and CDR2 are SGDLS and YYNGEE. The CDR3 DNA reads as TGTGCCAGCAGCTCCCGTAGGGGGGGACTAGTTAACACCGGGGAGCTGTTTTTT. Encoded protein: CASSSRRGGLVNTGELFF.

The chain recombines TRBV29-1 with TRBJ1-1; 7 nucleotides line up with TRBD1. CDR1 is SQVTM, CDR2 ANQGSEA, per germline. The length of the CDR3 is 13 residues. With V trimmed by 5 bases and J by 4 bases, 7 bases remained unmatched. The CDR3 DNA reads as TGCAGCGTTCGGACAGGATCGGGCACTGAAGCTTTCTTT. Translation gives CSVRTGSGTEAFF. The variable domain in full, completed from reference TRBV29-1 and TRBJ1-1, reads SAVISQKPSRDICQRGTSLTIQCQVDSQVTMMFWYRQQPGQSLTLIATANQGSEATYESGFVIDKFPISRPNLTFSTLTVSNMSPEDSSIYLCSVRTGSGTEAFFGQGTRLTVV.

J is TRBJ1-2 and V is TRBV3-1, with D possibly TRBD1 on 6 matching bases. The length of the CDR3 is 16 residues. Germline V lookup: CDR1 LGHDT, CDR2 YNNKEL (reference sequence). V shed 0 bases and J shed 0 bases, with 11 bases lying between them. CDR3 sequence: CASSQDLTGTNYGYTF. The CDR3, as DNA: TGTGCCAGCAGCCAAGACTTGACAGGAACTAACTATGGCTACACCTTC.

This clonotype was counted between two and nine times. This chain connects TRBV5-5 to TRBJ2-3, with 8 bases that match TRBD2. CDR3 length: 19 amino acids. V was clipped by 4 bases and J by 2 bases; unmatched bases: 18. Germline CDR1 is SGHKS and CDR2 is YYEKEE (reference sequence). The CDR3: CASSLRAGVISGDTDTQYF. The CDR3 region has the DNA TGTGCCAGCAGCCTCCGAGCGGGGGTCATCTCTGGAGACACAGATACGCAGTATTTT.

V is TRBV6-2 or TRBV6-3 and J is TRBJ2-7, with a tentative D call TRBD2 (7 bases). V lost 0 bases and J 0 bases, leaving 12 bases between the germline ends. CDR3 length: 16 residues. Germline CDR1 and CDR2: MNHEY and SVGEGT. DNA for the CDR3: TGTGCCAGCAGTTACTCCCGGGGGGCTAACTCCTACGAGCAGTACTTC. It translates to CASSYSRGANSYEQYF.

This clonotype was seen only a few times. The V gene is TRBV7-8, the J gene TRBJ2-1; 13 nucleotides align to TRBD2. V shed 1 base and J 7 bases; nucleotides not matched to a gene: 7. The CDR3 has 17 residues. Germline lookup yields CDR1 SGHVS and CDR2 FQNEAQ. CDR3 in DNA: TGTGCCAGCAGCTTAGTCGTAGGGACTAGCGGGATGAATGAGCAGTTCTTC. Amino acid sequence: CASSLVVGTSGMNEQFF. Full variable domain (remainder filled in from reference TRBV7-8 and TRBJ2-1): GAGVSQSPRYKVAKRGQDVALRCDPISGHVSLFWYQQALGQGPEFLTYFQNEAQLDKSGLPSDRFFAERPEGSVSTLKIQRTQQEDSAVYLCASSLVVGTSGMNEQFFGPGTRLTVL.

This clonotype was counted between two and nine times. This chain uses TRBV28 with TRBJ2-7; D is possibly TRBD1 (5 bases). V dropped 6 bases and J dropped 1 base, with 7 bases sitting between them. CDR1 is MDHEN, CDR2 SYDVKM, per germline. The CDR3 extends over 12 amino acids. The CDR3 here is CASRQVSYEQYF. Here the CDR3 DNA reads TGTGCCAGCAGACAGGTTTCCTACGAGCAGTACTTC.

V gene TRBV20-1 combines with J gene TRBJ2-1, with 9 nucleotides matching TRBD2. This CDR3 spans 16 amino acids. Germline V gene data show CDR1 as DFQATT and CDR2 as SNEGSKA (reference sequence). V shed 5 bases, J shed 0 bases, and the junction held 8 bases outside the gene matches. CDR3 in amino acids: CSAWTTSGLSYNEQFF. As DNA, the CDR3 is TGCAGTGCTTGGACGACTAGCGGCCTCTCCTACAATGAGCAGTTCTTC.

The rearrangement joins TRBV7-2 to TRBJ1-5, with a weak D call TRBD1 (5 bases). The CDR3 loop spans 16 amino acids. V lost 3 bases and J 7 bases, leaving 19 bases between the germline ends. Germline CDR1 reads SGHTA; CDR2 reads FQGNSA. The CDR3 is CASSLGGAGWGQPQHF. CDR3 DNA: TGTGCCAGCAGCTTGGGTGGGGCAGGGTGGGGACAGCCCCAGCATTTT.

The chain uses TRBV7-2 and TRBJ2-1; D is unclear. The germline V gene encodes CDR1 SGHTA and CDR2 FQGNSA. Deletions cut 5 bases from V and 0 bases from J, with 5 bases between. This CDR3 has 13 residues. This CDR3 reads CASSQNSYNEQFF. The CDR3 DNA reads TGTGCCAGCAGCCAAAACTCCTACAATGAGCAGTTCTTC.

The CDR3 DNA follows: TGTGCCAGCAGTTCCTCCAGGGGCAGGGTAATAGGTGTGCATAGCACAGATACGCAGTATTTT. It yields the protein CASSSSRGRVIGVHSTDTQYF. The V gene is TRBV12-3 or TRBV12-4, the J gene TRBJ2-3; possibly TRBD1 for D (6 bases). V shed 4 bases and J shed 0 bases, with 29 bases lying between them. The CDR3 spans 21 residues.

This chain uses TRBV7-9 with TRBJ1-2, with D possibly TRBD1 on 6 matching bases. The germline CDR1 and CDR2 sequences are SEHNR and FQNEAQ (reference sequence). This CDR3 is built from 15 residues. V lost 5 bases to trimming and J lost 8 bases, with 21 bases between them. The CDR3, as DNA: TGTGCCAGCAGCCCCTTGGTAGGGGGAGGAGAGGGCTACACCTTC. Its translation is CASSPLVGGGEGYTF.

This clonotype was seen more than once but under ten times. The chain has TRBV4-2 and TRBJ2-5; D might be TRBD1 (6 bases). The J call is uncertain, as TRBJ2-7 better fits the DNA end. Germline assignment: CDR1 LGHNA and CDR2 YNFKEQ. This CDR3 contains 16 residues. The CDR3 loop reads CASSQPSDRPSYEQYF. CDR3 bases: TGTGCCAGCAGCCAACCCTCAGACAGGCCAAGCTACGAGCAGTACTTC.

Notes on this clonotype: The junction departs from the called germline gene at one end, perhaps through a read error. The rearrangement uses TRBV2 and TRBJ1-2; the D gene is possibly TRBD1 (6 bases). The germline V gene has CDR1 SNHLY and CDR2 FYNNEI. This CDR3 comprises 13 residues. The CDR3 nucleotides read TGTTCCAGCAGCCCCGGGACAAACTATGGCTACACCTTC. Protein product: CSSSPGTNYGYTF.

The chain employs TRBV5-5 and TRBJ2-3; D remains unclear. This CDR3 has 17 residues. The germline V gene encodes CDR1 SGHKS and CDR2 YYEKEE (reference sequence). V shed 4 bases and J shed 0 bases, with 18 bases lying between them. CDR3 protein: CASSPNPTTYSTDTQYF. The DNA for the CDR3 is TGTGCCAGCAGCCCGAACCCGACAACATATAGCACAGATACGCAGTATTTT.